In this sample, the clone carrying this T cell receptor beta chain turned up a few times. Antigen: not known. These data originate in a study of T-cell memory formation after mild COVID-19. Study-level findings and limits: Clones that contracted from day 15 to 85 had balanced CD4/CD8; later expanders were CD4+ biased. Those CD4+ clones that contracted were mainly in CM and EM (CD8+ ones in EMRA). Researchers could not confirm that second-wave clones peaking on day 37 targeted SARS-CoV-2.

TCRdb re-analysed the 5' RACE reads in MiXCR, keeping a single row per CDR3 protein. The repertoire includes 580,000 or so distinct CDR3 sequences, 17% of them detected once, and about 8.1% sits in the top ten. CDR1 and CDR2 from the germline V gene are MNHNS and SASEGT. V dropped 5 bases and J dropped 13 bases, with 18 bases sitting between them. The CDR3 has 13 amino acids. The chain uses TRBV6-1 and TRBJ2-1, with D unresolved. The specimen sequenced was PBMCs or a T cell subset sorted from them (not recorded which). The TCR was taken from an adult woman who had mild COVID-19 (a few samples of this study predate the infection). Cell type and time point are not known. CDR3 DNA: TGTGCCAGCAGTATATCGGAGACGGTACCCCAGTTCTTC. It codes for CASSISETVPQFF.